Shown below are 9 T cell receptor beta chains from a single sample sequenced in a study of blood T cell repertoires in COVID-19. Repertoires were generated with immunoSEQ multiplex PCR, while TCRdb's copy carries only in-frame clones and drops some. This sample has under 150,000 clones, with around three quarters found just once. Sequenced: peripheral blood. The receptors originated from a man between 60 and 70 years old with acute or convalescent COVID-19.

The J gene is TRBJ2-7, the V gene TRBV7-9; 11 bases line up with TRBD2. With 4 bases clipped from V and 8 bases from J, the junction kept 13 bases outside the gene matches. Germline CDR1 is SEHNR and CDR2 is FQNEAQ (reference sequence). There are 16 residues in the CDR3. CDR3 amino acids: CASSSPLAGGRMQQYF. The CDR3, as DNA: TGTGCCAGCAGCTCACCCCTAGCGGGAGGACGGATGCAGCAGTACTTC.

The V call is TRBV9, the J call TRBJ2-1; the match to TRBD2 covers 12 bases. The CDR3 loop spans 14 amino acids. V dropped 0 bases and J dropped 8; count of bases not matched to a gene: 0. The germline V gene encodes CDR1 SGDLS and CDR2 YYNGEE. CDR3 residues: CASSVASGRDEQFF. The CDR3 bases are TGTGCCAGCAGCGTAGCTAGCGGGAGGGATGAGCAGTTCTTC.

The rearrangement links TRBV5-1 to TRBJ2-2, with TRBD1 as a possible D gene (6 bases). CDR1 and CDR2 from the germline V gene are SGHRS and YFSETQ. V lost 3 bases to trimming and J lost 2 bases, with 14 bases between them. The CDR3 length is 16 residues. DNA of the CDR3: TGCGCCAGCAGCTCCTCCGGGACACGAAACACCGGGGAGCTGTTTTTT. Protein product: CASSSSGTRNTGELFF.

The CDR3 DNA reads as TGCAGCGTTGCCGACAGGGGCACTGAAGCTTTCTTT. Translation: CSVADRGTEAFF. This chain uses TRBV29-1 with TRBJ1-1; 8 nucleotides line up with TRBD1. This CDR3 comprises 12 residues. The germline gives CDR1 SQVTM, CDR2 ANQGSEA. With V trimmed by 4 bases and J by 4 bases, 2 bases remained unmatched. Based on the CDR3 plus reference TRBV29-1 and TRBJ1-1, the full variable domain is SAVISQKPSRDICQRGTSLTIQCQVDSQVTMMFWYRQQPGQSLTLIATANQGSEATYESGFVIDKFPISRPNLTFSTLTVSNMSPEDSSIYLCSVADRGTEAFFGQGTRLTVV.

Many counts were recorded for this clone. CDR3: CASSPGLAGLADTQYF. DNA of the CDR3: TGCGCCAGCAGCCCGGGACTAGCGGGATTGGCAGATACGCAGTATTTT. The chain uses TRBV5-1 and TRBJ2-3, with TRBD2 identical over 13 bases. V was pared by 4 bases and J by 4 bases, with 6 bases of the junction left unmatched. Germline V gene sequence: CDR1 SGHRS, CDR2 YFSETQ. This CDR3 region has 16 residues.

V gene TRBV18 combines with J gene TRBJ2-4, with D possibly being TRBD1 (5 bases). The CDR3 has 18 residues. CDR1 is KGHSH and CDR2 is LQKENI in the germline V gene. V was trimmed by 1 base and J by 0 bases, leaving 16 bases between them. The CDR3 loop is CASSPRQGVALAKNIQYF. The CDR3 bases are TGTGCCAGCTCACCACGGCAGGGTGTGGCCTTAGCCAAAAACATTCAGTACTTC. Using reference TRBV18 and TRBJ2-4 for the parts outside the CDR3, the full variable domain is NAGVMQNPRHLVRRRGQEARLRCSPMKGHSHVYWYRQLPEEGLKFMVYLQKENIIDESGMPKERFSAEFPKEGPSILRIQQVVRGDSAAYFCASSPRQGVALAKNIQYFGAGTRLSVL.

This chain links TRBV3-1 (or the pseudogene TRBV3-2) with TRBJ2-3; 8 bases match TRBD2. The germline V gene encodes CDR1 LGHDT and CDR2 YNNKEL (reference sequence). V lost 3 bases and J lost 4; bases outside the gene matches: 3. The CDR3 is 14 amino acids. The CDR3 loop is CASSHTAGADTQYF. Written as DNA, the CDR3 is TGTGCCAGCAGCCATACAGCGGGAGCAGATACGCAGTATTTT.

In this sample, this clone turned up a few times. V is TRBV7-9 and J is TRBJ1-6; D may be TRBD1 (5 bases). Looked up from germline, CDR1 is SEHNR and CDR2 is FQNEAQ (reference sequence). The CDR3 has 17 residues. V was cut by 4 bases and J by 0 bases, with 13 bases left in between. The CDR3 sequence is CASSSADRSSYNSPLHF. The CDR3 region has the DNA TGTGCCAGCAGCTCAGCAGACAGAAGCTCCTATAATTCACCCCTCCACTTT.

The chain joins TRBV10-3 to TRBJ2-1; 10 bases are a match to TRBD2. This CDR3 has 14 amino acids. Looked up from germline, CDR1 is ENHRY and CDR2 is SYGVKD. The junction had 5 bases not matched to a gene; V was cut back by 7 bases and J by 5 bases. The CDR3, as DNA: TGTGCCATCAAGGGGCTAGCGGGAGACAATGAGCAGTTCTTC. This sequence encodes CAIKGLAGDNEQFF.